The next 19 T cell receptor beta chains were all read from a single sample in a study of vaccination and CD4 T cells after COVID-19. Treatment given: roughly 10-day PBMC culture with coronavirus spike peptide pools or control peptides (ViraFEST assay). No cognate antigen is known for these TCRs. Cultured CD4+ T-cell DNA underwent Oncomine TCR Beta short-read sequencing. Using its own MiXCR run on the PCR reads, TCRdb lists one record per CDR3 protein. The sample gives fewer than 15,000 distinct CDR3 sequences, roughly 22% of which show up once; less than 15% is in the top ten. Specimen: CD4+ T cells from blood, cultured in vitro, collected before SARS-CoV-2 vaccination. All receptors come from a human donor who received a COVID-19 vaccine.

This clonotype was detected a few times. The chain joins TRBV10-3 to TRBJ1-1, with 8 bases matching TRBD1. The V and J ends lost 4 bases and 5 bases, in that order; junction bases with no gene match: 6. The germline CDR1 and CDR2 sequences are ENHRY and SYGVKD. This CDR3 is built from 14 residues. The CDR3 reads CAISVRTGFTEAFF. CDR3 coding DNA: TGTGCCATCAGTGTTCGGACAGGGTTTACTGAAGCTTTCTTT.

This chain connects TRBV29-1 to TRBJ2-7, with TRBD1 identical over 9 bases. Trimming at V came to 6 bases and at J to 1 base, leaving 13 bases not matched to a gene. Germline V gene lookup returns CDR1 SQVTM and CDR2 ANQGSEA. CDR3 length equals 16 residues. Written as DNA, the CDR3 is TGCAGCGTGGGGTTACAGGGGGCGACGGGTTCCTACGAGCAGTACTTC. This codes for CSVGLQGATGSYEQYF.

The chain recombines TRBV7-2 with TRBJ2-2; D possibly uses TRBD1 or TRBD2 (5 bases each). The CDR3 has 15 amino acids. Trimming pared 1 base from V and 6 bases from J, leaving 12 bases between. Germline CDR1 and CDR2: SGHTA and FQGNSA. This CDR3 reads CASSLVTVRAGELFF. CDR3 in DNA: TGTGCCAGCAGCTTAGTGACAGTGAGGGCCGGGGAGCTGTTTTTT.

CDR3 coding DNA: TGTGCCAGCAGCGATACATACAGGGGGCCTGAGCAGTTCTTC. This encodes CASSDTYRGPEQFF. This chain connects TRBV6-1 to TRBJ2-1; 9 bases line up with TRBD1. The V segment lost 6 bases and the J segment 9 bases; nucleotides outside the gene matches: 9. The CDR3 contains 14 residues. Germline CDR1 and CDR2: MNHNS and SASEGT.

This clonotype was detected only a few times. This chain joins TRBV7-2 and TRBJ1-6; D is unclear. Germline CDR1 and CDR2: SGHTA and FQGNSA. This CDR3 is built from 14 residues. V gave up 3 bases and J gave up 3 bases, with 6 bases separating them. In nucleotides, the CDR3 is TGTGCCAGCAGCTTTCGGGGCTATAATTCACCCCTCCACTTT. This gives the protein CASSFRGYNSPLHF.

This clonotype came up a few times. The chain is built from TRBV7-6 and TRBJ2-1; D is possibly TRBD2 (5 bases). CDR3 length: 13 residues. Germline CDR1 reads SGHVS; CDR2 reads FNYEAQ. V lost 0 bases and J 9 bases, leaving 9 bases between the germline ends. CDR3 in DNA: TGTGCCAGCAGCTTAGCCGCTCGGGGTGAGCAGTTCTTC. As protein: CASSLAARGEQFF.

This clonotype came up a few times. CDR3 sequence reads: CASSLEQGDYGYTF. The CDR3 nucleotides read TGCGCCAGCAGCTTGGAACAGGGTGACTATGGCTACACCTTC. The chain joins TRBV5-1 to TRBJ1-2; D may be TRBD1 (6 bases). CDR1 and CDR2 from the germline V gene are SGHRS and YFSETQ. The CDR3 has 14 amino acids. V lost 0 bases, J lost 3 bases, and 9 bases lay in between.

This clonotype showed up just a few times. The CDR3 loop is CASSVQGGTSKEGYTF. The CDR3 DNA reads TGTGCCAGCAGTGTCCAGGGCGGAACTTCAAAGGAAGGCTACACCTTC. The V and J genes are TRBV2 and TRBJ1-2; possibly TRBD1 for D (5 bases). V was pared by 4 bases and J by 8 bases, with 23 bases between. The CDR3 sequence is 16 residues long. The germline gives CDR1 SNHLY, CDR2 FYNNEI. Together with reference TRBV2 and TRBJ1-2, the CDR3 gives the full variable domain: EPEVTQTPSHQVTQMGQEVILRCVPISNHLYFYWYRQILGQKVEFLVSFYNNEISEKSEIFDDQFSVERPDGSNFTLKIRSTKLEDSAMYFCASSVQGGTSKEGYTFGSGTRLTVV.

This clonotype was detected only a few times. The chain combines TRBV6-1 with TRBJ2-7; 12 bases line up with TRBD2. V gave up 6 bases and J gave up 0 bases; unmatched junction bases: 6. The CDR3 runs to 16 residues. Germline V lookup: CDR1 MNHNS, CDR2 SASEGT. The CDR3 region is CASRTSGGSPSYEQYF. CDR3 nucleotides: TGTGCCAGCAGAACTAGCGGGGGGTCACCCTCCTACGAGCAGTACTTC.

This clonotype has only a few counts. This chain links TRBV6-7 with TRBJ1-4; TRBD1 is a possible D gene (5 bases). TRBV6-7 is sorted into the ORF group, with uncertain function. The CDR3 is 13 residues long. Trimming shortened V by 9 bases and J by 7 bases, and 15 bases separated the two germline ends. As DNA, the CDR3 is TGTGCCAGTTTCGGGACTAAGGGTGAAAAACTGTTTTTT. Amino acids: CASFGTKGEKLFF.

This clonotype is medium-sized in the sample. The rearrangement joins TRBV7-9 to TRBJ1-6, with a tentative D call TRBD1 (6 bases). CDR3 length: 17 amino acids. CDR1 and CDR2 from the germline V gene are SEHNR and FQNEAQ (reference sequence). Trimming cost V 4 bases and J 6 bases, with 19 bases left between them. CDR3 loop: CASSSNRDSTPNSPLHF. CDR3 nucleotides: TGTGCCAGCAGCTCAAACAGGGATTCGACGCCTAATTCACCCCTCCACTTT.

DNA for the CDR3: TGTGCCAGCAGCCCCGACAGGGGAAACACCATATATTTT. Encoded protein: CASSPDRGNTIYF. The gene calls are TRBV6-1 and TRBJ1-3; a weak D match, TRBD1 (6 bases). CDR3 length: 13 residues. V gave up 6 bases and J gave up 4 bases, with 10 bases separating them. From germline, CDR1 is MNHNS and CDR2 SASEGT.

The chain has TRBV19 and TRBJ2-2, with 8 bases lining up with TRBD1. Germline V gene lookup returns CDR1 LNHDA and CDR2 SQIVND (reference sequence). The CDR3 sequence is 15 residues long. After removal of 5 bases from V and 1 base from J, the junction contained 3 bases not matched to a gene. CDR3: CASSPGGQNTGELFF. Here the CDR3 DNA reads TGTGCCAGTAGTCCAGGGGGCCAGAACACCGGGGAGCTGTTTTTT.

This clonotype turned up a few times. This chain links TRBV7-2 with TRBJ2-3, with D possibly being TRBD2 (6 bases). Looked up from germline, CDR1 is SGHTA and CDR2 is FQGNSA. V lost 5 bases and J 1 base, leaving 16 bases between the germline ends. The CDR3 consists of 16 residues. CDR3 sequence: CASSAPGWGGTDTQYF. Written as DNA, the CDR3 is TGTGCCAGCAGCGCCCCTGGGTGGGGGGGCACAGATACGCAGTATTTT.

This chain links TRBV7-6 with TRBJ2-3; TRBD2 aligns across 10 bases. After removal of 4 bases from V and 2 bases from J, the junction contained 6 bases not matched to a gene. This CDR3 is built from 16 residues. CDR1 is SGHVS, CDR2 FNYEAQ, per germline. CDR3 protein: CASSSRAGGPTDTQYF. The CDR3 nucleotides are TGTGCCAGCAGCTCGCGAGCGGGGGGGCCCACAGATACGCAGTATTTT. The full variable domain, rest sourced from reference TRBV7-6 and TRBJ2-3, is GAGVSQSPRYKVTKRGQDVALRCDPISGHVSLYWYRQALGQGPEFLTYFNYEAQQDKSGLPNDRFSAERPEGSISTLTIQRTEQRDSAMYRCASSSRAGGPTDTQYFGPGTRLTVL.

This chain uses TRBV30 with TRBJ1-2; D might be TRBD1 (5 bases). V was shortened by 7 bases and J by 3 bases, with 12 bases between the two germline ends. CDR1 GTSNPN and CDR2 SVGIG come from the germline V gene (reference sequence). The CDR3 sequence is 12 residues long. The CDR3 DNA reads TGTGCCTATTCACAGGAGGACTATGGCTACACCTTC. It is translated as CAYSQEDYGYTF.

This clonotype was observed a handful of times. The CDR3 DNA follows: TGTGCCAGTAGTATATTTAGGGACACAGATACGCAGTATTTT. Translating gives CASSIFRDTDTQYF. The chain links TRBV19 to TRBJ2-3; D uncertain. The CDR3 is made up of 14 amino acids. Per germline, CDR1 LNHDA and CDR2 SQIVND (reference sequence). V shed 2 bases and J shed 2 bases, with 8 bases lying between them.

This clonotype occurred a few times. The gene calls are TRBV5-1 and TRBJ2-3; D remains ambiguous. CDR3 size: 13 residues. Germline CDR1 reads SGHRS; CDR2 reads YFSETQ. The ends were cut back, 3 bases at V and 6 bases at J, with 11 bases in the middle. As DNA, the CDR3 is TGCGCCAGCAGCTCTACACCCGGGGATACGCAGTATTTT. This gives the protein CASSSTPGDTQYF.

This clonotype is labeled as medium-sized. The V call is TRBV2, the J call TRBJ1-2; possible D gene TRBD1, 6 bases. Germline values: CDR1 SNHLY, CDR2 FYNNEI. The CDR3 runs 13 residues. V was clipped by 6 bases and J by 5 bases, with 13 bases between them. CDR3 sequence: CASSLDREYGYTF. The CDR3 region has the DNA TGTGCCAGCAGCTTGGACAGAGAATATGGCTACACCTTC.